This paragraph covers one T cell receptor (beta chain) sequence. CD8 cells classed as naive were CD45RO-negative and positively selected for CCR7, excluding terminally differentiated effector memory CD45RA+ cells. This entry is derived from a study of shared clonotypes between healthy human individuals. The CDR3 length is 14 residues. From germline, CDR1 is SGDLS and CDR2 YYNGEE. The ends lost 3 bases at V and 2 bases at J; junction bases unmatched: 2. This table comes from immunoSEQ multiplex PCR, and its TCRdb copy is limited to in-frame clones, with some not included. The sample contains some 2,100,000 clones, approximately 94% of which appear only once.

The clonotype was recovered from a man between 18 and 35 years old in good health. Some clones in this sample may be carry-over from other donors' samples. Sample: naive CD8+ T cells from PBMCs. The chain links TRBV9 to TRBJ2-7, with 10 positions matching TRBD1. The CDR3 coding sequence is TGTGCCAGCAGCGGGGACAGGGGAGCCTACGAGCAGTACTTC. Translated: CASSGDRGAYEQYF.